This T cell receptor beta chain was obtained from a study of cytomegalovirus exposure and HLA in healthy donors. The CDR3 is 14 amino acids. The V segment lost 5 bases and the J segment 4 bases; nucleotides outside the gene matches: 5. The germline V gene has CDR1 LNHDA and CDR2 SQIVND (reference sequence). Sequencing used immunoSEQ multiplex PCR; TCRdb keeps in-frame clones, though not all of them. Of some 240,000 clones in the sample, approximately 82% were seen once. As concerns this clone: Its cognate antigen is unknown.

Overall study results and limits: That first-cohort TCR clusters tended to co-occur in the 100 to 150 validation repertoires was found in a later analysis.

Sequences were obtained from PBMCs. This clonotype was obtained from a woman aged 18 to 35 in good health and CMV-seronegative. This chain links TRBV19 with TRBJ1-2, with 9 bases that match TRBD1. The CDR3 spells CASSVGTGPYGYTF. The CDR3 DNA reads TGTGCCAGTAGTGTGGGGACAGGGCCCTATGGCTACACCTTC.